Below are 17 T cell receptor beta chains sequenced from a single sample in a study of cytomegalovirus exposure and HLA in healthy donors. The PCR contained 60 Vbeta and 13 Jbeta primers. Repertoires were generated with immunoSEQ multiplex PCR, while TCRdb's copy carries only in-frame clones and drops some. Among approximately 91,000 clones, roughly 67% were seen once, and the ten largest hold about 2.3%. Sequencing input: PBMCs. These TCRs come from a human donor in good health.

J is TRBJ2-3 and V is TRBV9; perhaps TRBD1 as D (6 bases). From germline, CDR1 is SGDLS and CDR2 YYNGEE. Trimming left V 6 bases short and J 1 base short, with 12 bases between. The CDR3 runs 14 residues. CDR3 residues: CASNGDTRTDTQYF. DNA for the CDR3: TGTGCCAGCAACGGGGACACCCGCACAGATACGCAGTATTTT.

V usage is TRBV19 and J usage is TRBJ1-5; no definite D call. The CDR3 totals 14 residues. CDR1 and CDR2 from the germline V gene are LNHDA and SQIVND (reference sequence). Trimming removed 2 bases from V and 4 bases from J, with 9 bases in between. The DNA of the CDR3 is TGTGCCAGTAGTATATGGGGAGGGAATCAGCCCCAGCATTTT. This gives the protein CASSIWGGNQPQHF.

This clone was recorded a few times. The chain is built from TRBV2 and TRBJ2-3; TRBD2 aligns across 10 bases. The V gene end was trimmed by 9 bases and the J gene end by 5 bases; junction bases not matched to a gene: 5. The germline gives CDR1 SNHLY, CDR2 FYNNEI. CDR3 length: 13 residues. The CDR3 DNA sequence: TGTGCCAGTCGGACTAGCGGAAGAGATACGCAGTATTTT. As protein: CASRTSGRDTQYF. Full variable domain (missing parts from reference TRBV2 and TRBJ2-3): EPEVTQTPSHQVTQMGQEVILRCVPISNHLYFYWYRQILGQKVEFLVSFYNNEISEKSEIFDDQFSVERPDGSNFTLKIRSTKLEDSAMYFCASRTSGRDTQYFGPGTRLTVL.

CDR3 in DNA: TGTGCCAGCAGCTTGAGACAGGGATCGTTTGGCTACACCTTC. As protein: CASSLRQGSFGYTF. The chain joins TRBV11-3 to TRBJ1-2, with TRBD1 matching over 7 bases. The germline gives CDR1 SGHNT, CDR2 YENEEA. The CDR3 is 14 residues long. V shed 3 bases, J shed 7 bases, and the junction held 8 bases outside the gene matches.

The rearrangement uses TRBV16 and TRBJ2-3; 7 nucleotides match TRBD1. The length of the CDR3 is 15 residues. CDR1 is KGHSY and CDR2 is FQNENV in the germline V gene. With V trimmed by 1 base and J by 5 bases, 6 bases remained unmatched. In DNA form, the CDR3 reads TGTGCCAGCAGCCAATGGAAGGGGGCTAAAGATACGCAGTATTTT. Its protein is CASSQWKGAKDTQYF.

This clone was recorded once. This chain joins TRBV29-1 and TRBJ2-7, with no clear D. This CDR3 spans 11 amino acids. V lost 7 bases to trimming and J lost 5 bases, with 12 bases between them. Germline assignment: CDR1 SQVTM and CDR2 ANQGSEA. The CDR3 DNA is TGCAGCGGTGCAGTCGAAGACGAGCAGTACTTC. As protein: CSGAVEDEQYF.

This chain connects TRBV4-1 to TRBJ2-2; 9 bases agree with TRBD2. The trim removed 0 bases at V and 6 bases at J, leaving 8 bases unmatched. CDR3 length: 17 amino acids. In germline, CDR1 is MGHRA, CDR2 YSYEKL. CDR3 in DNA: TGCGCCAGCAGCCAAGAGGGAGCGGGGGGCCCCGCCGGGGAGCTGTTTTTT. It encodes CASSQEGAGGPAGELFF.

The chain joins TRBV5-4 to TRBJ2-7; weak D call: TRBD1 (5 bases). V lost 2 bases, J lost 5 bases, and 11 bases lay in between. The CDR3 extends over 13 amino acids. CDR1 is SGHNT, CDR2 YYREEE, per germline (reference sequence). The CDR3 loop reads CASSLGVLDEQYF. In DNA form, the CDR3 reads TGTGCCAGCAGCTTAGGGGTTCTCGACGAGCAGTACTTC.

This clone came up a few times. V is TRBV7-3 and J is TRBJ1-2; maybe TRBD1 (5 bases). Germline V gives CDR1 SGHTA, CDR2 FQGTGA. The CDR3 sequence is 13 residues long. V was pared by 2 bases and J by 6 bases, with 10 bases between. This chain's CDR3 is CASSLAGSNGYTF. The DNA of the CDR3 is TGTGCCAGCAGCTTAGCAGGGTCTAATGGCTACACCTTC.

The V call is TRBV4-3, the J call TRBJ2-5, with 12 bases matching TRBD2. The CDR3 covers 16 residues. Per the germline V gene, CDR1 is LGHNA and CDR2 is YSLEER. Trimming at V came to 1 base and at J to 2 bases, leaving 2 bases not matched to a gene. The CDR3 nucleotides are TGCGCCAGCAGCCAAGGTCTAGCGGGGGGGCAAGAGACCCAGTACTTC. Translation gives CASSQGLAGGQETQYF.

The rearrangement joins TRBV7-6 to TRBJ2-7; D possibly corresponds to TRBD2 (6 bases). The CDR3 has 14 amino acids. The germline V and J ends were trimmed by 2 bases and 1 base, with 9 bases remaining between them. Germline lookup yields CDR1 SGHVS and CDR2 FNYEAQ. CDR3 amino acids: CASSLRRGSYEQYF. The CDR3 nucleotides are TGTGCCAGCAGCTTAAGACGGGGGTCCTACGAGCAGTACTTC.

This clone was seen a handful of times. The chain combines TRBV7-2 with TRBJ2-1; 15 nucleotides agree with TRBD2. The CDR3 is made up of 16 amino acids. The germline CDR1 and CDR2 sequences are SGHTA and FQGNSA. V gave up 5 bases and J gave up 6 bases; unmatched junction bases: 5. In nucleotides, the CDR3 is TGTGCCAGCAGCCCCAGGGGACTAGCGGGGGGCAATGAGCAGTTCTTC. This encodes CASSPRGLAGGNEQFF.

This clone was found a few times. The rearrangement uses TRBV6-1 and TRBJ1-5; weak D call: TRBD1 (5 bases). The V end was cut by 3 bases, the J end by 7 bases, with 10 bases between. This CDR3 region has 13 residues. CDR1 is MNHNS, CDR2 SASEGT, per germline. CDR3 DNA: TGTGCCAGCAGTGAGTGGGGCCTGCAGCCCCAGCATTTT. Protein sequence: CASSEWGLQPQHF.

The CDR3 nucleotides are TGTGCCATCAGTGTCTTGGGGGGACAGGGCACCTACGAGCAGTACTTC. It specifies CAISVLGGQGTYEQYF. V gene TRBV10-3 combines with J gene TRBJ2-7; 9 bases align to TRBD1. Trimming cost V 4 bases and J 2 bases; bases outside gene matches: 9. The CDR3 runs 16 residues. Germline CDR1 is ENHRY and CDR2 is SYGVKD.

The genes are TRBV6-6 and TRBJ1-2, with TRBD1 as a possible D gene (6 bases). CDR3 length equals 15 residues. Germline loops: CDR1 MNHNY, CDR2 SVGAGI (reference sequence). V lost 2 bases and J lost 8, with 18 bases in between. This CDR3 is CASSYLGGLFSGYTF. The CDR3 DNA follows: TGTGCCAGCAGTTACCTGGGGGGGCTATTTTCAGGCTACACCTTC.

This clone has a single count. This chain connects TRBV6-6 to TRBJ2-2; D is unresolved. Per the germline V gene, CDR1 is MNHNY and CDR2 is SVGAGI (reference sequence). Trimming shortened V by 5 bases and J by 4 bases, and 8 bases separated the two germline ends. The CDR3 loop spans 13 amino acids. CDR3 residues: CASSPRLTGELFF. CDR3 in DNA: TGTGCCAGCAGTCCCCGACTCACCGGGGAGCTGTTTTTT.

The rearrangement uses TRBV7-2 and TRBJ1-4; D is uncertain. The V and J ends lost 2 bases and 6 bases respectively, with 7 bases between them. The germline CDR1 and CDR2 sequences are SGHTA and FQGNSA. The CDR3 contains 13 residues. The DNA for the CDR3 is TGTGCCAGCAGCTTATACAAAGATGAAAAACTGTTTTTT. Translation: CASSLYKDEKLFF.